This TCR beta chain was observed in a study of blood T cell repertoires in COVID-19. Study context: Sites across the United States, Italy and Spain contributed samples from acute and convalescent COVID-19. Sample material is recorded as cDNA or gDNA derived from T cells, B-cell-depleted T cells, or PBMCs.

This clone is medium-sized (0.01 to 0.1%) within its sample. Per the original methods: Amplifying reference gene primers gave estimates of nucleated cell counts. Assay used: immunoSEQ multiplex PCR; TCRdb lists only in-frame clones, some missing. V, J and clone size are taken as reported in that table, and D and trimming were inferred from the DNA itself. The table includes about 300,000 clones, approximately 82% detected once. In germline, CDR1 is SGHTA, CDR2 FQGNSA. V was cut by 3 bases and J by 0 bases, with 5 bases left in between. The CDR3 extends over 13 amino acids. The origin of this receptor is a woman aged 45-59 years with acute or convalescent COVID-19. The chain has TRBV7-2 and TRBJ1-1; D not resolved. The sequenced sample consisted of peripheral blood. CDR3 amino acids: CASSLGMNTEAFF. The CDR3 coding sequence is TGTGCCAGCAGCTTGGGCATGAACACTGAAGCTTTCTTT.